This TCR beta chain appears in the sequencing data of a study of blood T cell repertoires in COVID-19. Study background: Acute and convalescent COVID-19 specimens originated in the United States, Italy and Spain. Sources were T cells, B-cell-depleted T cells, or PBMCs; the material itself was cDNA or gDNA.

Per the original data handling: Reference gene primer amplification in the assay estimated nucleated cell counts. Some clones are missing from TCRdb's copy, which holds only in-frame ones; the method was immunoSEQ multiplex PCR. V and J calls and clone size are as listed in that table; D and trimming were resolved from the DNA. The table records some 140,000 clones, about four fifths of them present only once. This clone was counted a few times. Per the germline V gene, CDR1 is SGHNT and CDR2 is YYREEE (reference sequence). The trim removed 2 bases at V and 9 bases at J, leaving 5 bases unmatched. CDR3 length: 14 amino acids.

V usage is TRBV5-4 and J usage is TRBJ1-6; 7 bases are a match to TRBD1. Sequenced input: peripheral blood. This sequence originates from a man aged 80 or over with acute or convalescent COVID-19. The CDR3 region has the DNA TGTGCCAGCAGCTTAAAGGGGGCCGGTTCACCCCTCCACTTT. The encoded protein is CASSLKGAGSPLHF. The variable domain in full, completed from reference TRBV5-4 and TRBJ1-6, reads ETGVTQSPTHLIKTRGQQVTLRCSSQSGHNTVSWYQQALGQGPQFIFQYYREEENGRGNFPPRFSGLQFPNYSSELNVNALELDDSALYLCASSLKGAGSPLHFGNGTRLTVT.